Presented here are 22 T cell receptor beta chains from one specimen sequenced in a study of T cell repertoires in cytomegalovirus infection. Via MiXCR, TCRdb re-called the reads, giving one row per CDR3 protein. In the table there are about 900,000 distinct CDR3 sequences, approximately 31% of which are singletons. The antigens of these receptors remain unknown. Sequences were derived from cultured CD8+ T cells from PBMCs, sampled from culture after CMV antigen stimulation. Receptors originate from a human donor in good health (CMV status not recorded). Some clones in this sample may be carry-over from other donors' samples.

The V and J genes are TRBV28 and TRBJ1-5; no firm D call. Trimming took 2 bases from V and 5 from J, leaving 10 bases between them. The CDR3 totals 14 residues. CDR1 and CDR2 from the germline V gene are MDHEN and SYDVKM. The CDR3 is CASSLGPVDQPQHF. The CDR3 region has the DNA TGTGCCAGCAGTTTAGGCCCAGTCGATCAGCCCCAGCATTTT. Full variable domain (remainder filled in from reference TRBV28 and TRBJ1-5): DVKVTQSSRYLVKRTGEKVFLECVQDMDHENMFWYRQDPGLGLRLIYFSYDVKMKEKGDIPEGYSVSREKKERFSLILESASTNQTSMYLCASSLGPVDQPQHFGDGTRLSIL.

The CDR3 DNA is TGCAGCGTTCCAGGGAGCAATGAGCAGTTCTTC. Encoded protein: CSVPGSNEQFF. The chain links TRBV29-1 to TRBJ2-1; either TRBD1 or TRBD2 may supply D (5 bases each). Germline lookup yields CDR1 SQVTM and CDR2 ANQGSEA. V lost 5 bases and J 6 bases, leaving 8 bases between the germline ends. This CDR3 contains 11 residues.

The CDR3 loop reads CASSLFFSQGALEKLFF. For the CDR3, the DNA is TGCGCCAGCAGCTTGTTTTTTTCTCAGGGGGCATTGGAAAAACTGTTTTTT. The chain combines TRBV5-1 with TRBJ1-4; 8 positions match TRBD1. Trimming removed 1 base from V and 8 bases from J; junction bases left unmatched: 13. CDR3 length: 17 amino acids. Germline V gene lookup returns CDR1 SGHRS and CDR2 YFSETQ.

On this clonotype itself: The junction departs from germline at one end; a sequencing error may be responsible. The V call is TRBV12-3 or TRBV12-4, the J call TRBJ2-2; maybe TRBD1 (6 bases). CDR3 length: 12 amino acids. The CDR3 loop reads CVSTPGDGELFF. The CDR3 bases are TGTGTCAGCACCCCAGGGGACGGGGAGCTGTTTTTT.

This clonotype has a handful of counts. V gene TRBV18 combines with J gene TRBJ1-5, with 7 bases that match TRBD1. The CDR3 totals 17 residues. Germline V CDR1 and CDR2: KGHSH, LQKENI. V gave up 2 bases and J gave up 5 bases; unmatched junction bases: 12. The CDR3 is CASSPESPGQRDQPQHF. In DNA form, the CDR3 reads TGTGCCAGCTCACCAGAATCACCGGGACAGCGAGATCAGCCCCAGCATTTT.

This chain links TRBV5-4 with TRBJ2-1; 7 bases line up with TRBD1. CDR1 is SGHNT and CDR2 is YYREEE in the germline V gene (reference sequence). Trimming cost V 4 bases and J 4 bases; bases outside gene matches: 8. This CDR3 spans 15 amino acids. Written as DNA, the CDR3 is TGTGCCAGCAGCCCGGGACAGTACCCTTACAATGAGCAGTTCTTC. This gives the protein CASSPGQYPYNEQFF.

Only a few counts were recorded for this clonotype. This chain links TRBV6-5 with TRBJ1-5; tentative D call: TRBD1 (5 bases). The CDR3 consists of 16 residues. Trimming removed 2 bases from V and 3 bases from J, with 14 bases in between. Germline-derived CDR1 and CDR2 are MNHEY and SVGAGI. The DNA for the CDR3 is TGTGCCAGCAGTTACGGCCCTCCAGGGATCAATCAGCCCCAGCATTTT. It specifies CASSYGPPGINQPQHF.

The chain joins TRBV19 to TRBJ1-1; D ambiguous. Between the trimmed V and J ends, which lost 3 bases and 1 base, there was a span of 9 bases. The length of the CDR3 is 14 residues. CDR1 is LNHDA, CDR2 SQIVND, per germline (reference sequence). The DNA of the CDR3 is TGTGCCAGTAGTATCTTCGGTGGGAACACTGAAGCTTTCTTT. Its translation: CASSIFGGNTEAFF. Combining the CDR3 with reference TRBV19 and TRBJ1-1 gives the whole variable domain DGGITQSPKYLFRKEGQNVTLSCEQNLNHDAMYWYRQDPGQGLRLIYYSQIVNDFQKGDIAEGYSVSREKKESFPLTVTSAQKNPTAFYLCASSIFGGNTEAFFGQGTRLTVV.

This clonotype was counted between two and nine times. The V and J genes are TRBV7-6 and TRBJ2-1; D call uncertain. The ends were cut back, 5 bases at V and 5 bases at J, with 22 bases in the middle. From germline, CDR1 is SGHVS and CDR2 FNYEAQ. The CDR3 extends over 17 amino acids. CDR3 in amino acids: CASSPLSPYRRDNEQFF. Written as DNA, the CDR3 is TGTGCCAGCAGCCCACTTAGTCCCTATAGAAGAGACAATGAGCAGTTCTTC. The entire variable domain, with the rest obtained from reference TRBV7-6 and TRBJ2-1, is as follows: GAGVSQSPRYKVTKRGQDVALRCDPISGHVSLYWYRQALGQGPEFLTYFNYEAQQDKSGLPNDRFSAERPEGSISTLTIQRTEQRDSAMYRCASSPLSPYRRDNEQFFGPGTRLTVL.

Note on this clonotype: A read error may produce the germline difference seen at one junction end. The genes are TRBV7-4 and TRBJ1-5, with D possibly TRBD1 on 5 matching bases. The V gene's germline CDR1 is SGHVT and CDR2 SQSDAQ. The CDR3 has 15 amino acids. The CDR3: CVSSLARQGEGPQHF. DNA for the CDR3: TGTGTCAGCAGCTTAGCGCGGCAGGGAGAAGGGCCCCAGCATTTT.

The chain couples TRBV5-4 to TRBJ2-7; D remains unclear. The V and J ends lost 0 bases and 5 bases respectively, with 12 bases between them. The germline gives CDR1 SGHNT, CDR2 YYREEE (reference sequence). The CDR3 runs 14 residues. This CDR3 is CASSLDGRFDEQYF. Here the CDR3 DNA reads TGTGCCAGCAGCTTGGATGGCAGATTCGACGAGCAGTACTTC.

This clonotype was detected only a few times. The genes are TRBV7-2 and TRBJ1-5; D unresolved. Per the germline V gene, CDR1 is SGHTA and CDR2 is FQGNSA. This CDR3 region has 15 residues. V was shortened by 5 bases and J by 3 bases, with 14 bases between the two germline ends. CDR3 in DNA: TGTGCCAGCAGCCCCTGGCTGGTCTTCAATCAGCCCCAGCATTTT. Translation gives CASSPWLVFNQPQHF.

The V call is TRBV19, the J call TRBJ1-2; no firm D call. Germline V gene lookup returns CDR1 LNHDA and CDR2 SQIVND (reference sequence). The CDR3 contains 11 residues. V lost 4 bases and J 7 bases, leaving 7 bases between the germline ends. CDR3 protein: CASSTIRGYTF. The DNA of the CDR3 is TGTGCCAGTAGTACCATACGTGGCTACACCTTC.

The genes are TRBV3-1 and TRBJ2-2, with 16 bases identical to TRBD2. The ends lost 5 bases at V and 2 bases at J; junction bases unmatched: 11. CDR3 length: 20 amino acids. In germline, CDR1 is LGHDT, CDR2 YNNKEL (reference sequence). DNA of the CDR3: TGTGCCAGCAGCGCTACAGCCGGGACTAGCGGGGGGGCTAACACCGGGGAGCTGTTTTTT. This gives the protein CASSATAGTSGGANTGELFF.

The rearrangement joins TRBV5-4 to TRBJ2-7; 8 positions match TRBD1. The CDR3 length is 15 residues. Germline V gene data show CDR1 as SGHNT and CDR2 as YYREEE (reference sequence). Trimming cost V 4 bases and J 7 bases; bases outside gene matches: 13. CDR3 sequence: CASSVGTGDRWEQYF. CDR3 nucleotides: TGTGCCAGCAGCGTTGGGACAGGTGATCGGTGGGAGCAGTACTTC.

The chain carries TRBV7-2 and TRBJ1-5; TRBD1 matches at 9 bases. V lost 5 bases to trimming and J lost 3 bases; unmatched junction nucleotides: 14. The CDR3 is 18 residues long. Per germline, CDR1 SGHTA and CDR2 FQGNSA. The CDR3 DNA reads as TGTGCCAGCAGCCTCGGGACAGGGCTCGATCTTTACAATCAGCCCCAGCATTTT. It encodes CASSLGTGLDLYNQPQHF. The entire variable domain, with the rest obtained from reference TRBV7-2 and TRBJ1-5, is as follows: GAGVSQSPSNKVTEKGKDVELRCDPISGHTALYWYRQSLGQGLEFLIYFQGNSAPDKSGLPSDRFSAERTGGSVSTLTIQRTQQEDSAVYLCASSLGTGLDLYNQPQHFGDGTRLSIL.

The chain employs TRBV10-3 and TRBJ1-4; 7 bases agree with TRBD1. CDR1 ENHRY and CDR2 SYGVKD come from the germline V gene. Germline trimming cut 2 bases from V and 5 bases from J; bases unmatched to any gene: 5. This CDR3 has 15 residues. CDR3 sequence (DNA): TGTGCCATCAGTGAGCGGACAGGAGAGAATGAAAAACTGTTTTTT. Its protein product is CAISERTGENEKLFF.

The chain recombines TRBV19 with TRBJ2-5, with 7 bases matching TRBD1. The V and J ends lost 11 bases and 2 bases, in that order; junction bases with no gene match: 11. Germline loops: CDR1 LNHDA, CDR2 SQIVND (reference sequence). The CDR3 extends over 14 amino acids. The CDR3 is CASTDQGQQETQYF. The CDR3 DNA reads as TGTGCCTCCACGGACCAGGGACAGCAAGAGACCCAGTACTTC. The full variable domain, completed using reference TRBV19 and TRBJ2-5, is DGGITQSPKYLFRKEGQNVTLSCEQNLNHDAMYWYRQDPGQGLRLIYYSQIVNDFQKGDIAEGYSVSREKKESFPLTVTSAQKNPTAFYLCASTDQGQQETQYFGPGTRLLVL.

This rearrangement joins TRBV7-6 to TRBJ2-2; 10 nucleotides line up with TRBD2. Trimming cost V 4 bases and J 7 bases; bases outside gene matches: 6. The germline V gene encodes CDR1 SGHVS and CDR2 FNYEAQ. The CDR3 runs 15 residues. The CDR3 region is CASSSSGGAGGELFF. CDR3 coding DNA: TGTGCCAGCAGCTCAAGCGGGGGGGCCGGCGGGGAGCTGTTTTTT.

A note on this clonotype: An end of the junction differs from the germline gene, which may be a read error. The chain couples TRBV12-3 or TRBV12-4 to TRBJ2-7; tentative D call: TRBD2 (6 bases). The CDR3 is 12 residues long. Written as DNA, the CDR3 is TGTGTCAGCAGCCGGGGGTTACACGAGCAGTACTTC. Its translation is CVSSRGLHEQYF.

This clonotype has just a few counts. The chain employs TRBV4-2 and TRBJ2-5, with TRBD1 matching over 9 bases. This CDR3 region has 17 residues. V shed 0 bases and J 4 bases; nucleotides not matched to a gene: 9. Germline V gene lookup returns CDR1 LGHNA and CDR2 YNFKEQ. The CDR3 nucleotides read TGTGCCAGCAGCCAAGAGCTTACAGGGGGCTTAAGAGAGACCCAGTACTTC. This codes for CASSQELTGGLRETQYF.

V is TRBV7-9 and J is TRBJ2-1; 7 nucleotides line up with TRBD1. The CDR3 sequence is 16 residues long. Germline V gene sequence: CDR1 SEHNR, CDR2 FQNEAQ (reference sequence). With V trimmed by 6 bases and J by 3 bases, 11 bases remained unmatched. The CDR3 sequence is CASSLNGQGVYNEQFF. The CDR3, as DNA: TGTGCCAGCAGTCTCAATGGGCAGGGGGTCTACAATGAGCAGTTCTTC.